What follows are 21 T cell receptor beta chains derived from one specimen sequenced in a study of vaccination effects on CD4 cells after COVID-19. Within the ViraFEST assay, antigen-specific CD4+ T cells underwent expansion with viral peptide pools prior to sequencing. A roughly 10-day culture period preceded the isolation of CD4+ T cells. Participants got two doses of BNT162b2 or mRNA-1273 vaccine. No antigen is known for these receptors. Here immunoSEQ multiplex PCR was the method, and the copy in TCRdb shows in-frame clones only, minus some. The data show 20,000 to 25,000 clones, with around 63% seen just once and approximately 8% held by the top ten. The sample was CD4+ T cells from PBMCs cultured with SARS-CoV-2 spike peptides, taken after COVID-19 vaccination. These TCRs come from a human donor who received a COVID-19 vaccine.

This rearrangement joins TRBV10-3 to TRBJ2-5; 11 nucleotides line up with TRBD2. J gave up 2 bases and V 2 bases, and 13 bases lay outside the gene matches. The germline gives CDR1 ENHRY, CDR2 SYGVKD. CDR3 size: 19 residues. The CDR3: CAISEPAAPGTSGQETQYF. Written as DNA, the CDR3 is TGTGCCATCAGTGAGCCGGCAGCACCCGGGACTAGCGGTCAAGAGACCCAGTACTTC.

This clone ranks as medium-sized. The chain carries TRBV30 and TRBJ1-2, with unresolved D. This CDR3 region has 12 residues. The germline V gene encodes CDR1 GTSNPN and CDR2 SVGIG (reference sequence). Deletions cut 4 bases from V and 7 bases from J, with 13 bases between. CDR3 residues: CAWTAGSFGYTF. Written as DNA, the CDR3 is TGTGCCTGGACTGCGGGGAGTTTTGGCTACACCTTC.

The V call is TRBV6-4, the J call TRBJ2-3, with 8 bases that match TRBD2. Germline loops: CDR1 MRHNA, CDR2 SNTAGT. The CDR3 covers 14 residues. V lost 6 bases to trimming and J lost 6 bases; unmatched junction nucleotides: 8. The CDR3 sequence: CASSLGTRSDTQYF. The CDR3 DNA reads as TGTGCCAGCAGCTTGGGGACTAGAAGTGATACGCAGTATTTT.

The J gene is TRBJ2-1, the V gene TRBV6-5, with D possibly being TRBD1 (7 bases). CDR1 and CDR2 from the germline V gene are MNHEY and SVGAGI. The V end lost 10 bases, the J end lost 8 bases, and 18 bases lay between the germline ends. The CDR3 extends over 13 amino acids. The DNA for the CDR3 is TGTGCCACCCGGAGGGGGCGAAAAGATGAGCAGTTCTTC. It is translated as CATRRGRKDEQFF.

The chain combines TRBV20-1 with TRBJ2-7; D is unclear. V gave up 3 bases and J gave up 0 bases, with 9 bases separating them. Germline V lookup: CDR1 DFQATT, CDR2 SNEGSKA (reference sequence). CDR3 length equals 13 residues. Here the CDR3 DNA reads TGCAGTGCTAGTAGGGTAAGCTCCTACGAGCAGTACTTC. Amino acids: CSASRVSSYEQYF.

This clone was counted once. This rearrangement joins TRBV6-5 to TRBJ1-5; the match to TRBD1 covers 9 bases. The junction had 1 base not matched to a gene; V was cut back by 8 bases and J by 2 bases. Germline loops: CDR1 MNHEY, CDR2 SVGAGI. CDR3 length: 13 residues. CDR3 nucleotides: TGTGCCAGCTGGACAGGGGGCAATCAGCCCCAGCATTTT. Translating it yields CASWTGGNQPQHF.

This chain uses TRBV23-1 with TRBJ1-1; D gene ambiguous. Being an ORF, TRBV23-1 has a function that is uncertain. The CDR3 runs to 13 residues. Trimming stripped 0 bases from V and 9 bases from J, with 11 bases between. CDR3 amino acids: CASSQSWKRKAFF. CDR3 DNA sequence: TGCGCCAGCAGTCAATCGTGGAAACGGAAAGCTTTCTTT.

The table lists this clone with a count of one. The chain combines TRBV29-1 with TRBJ1-1; D ambiguous. The CDR3 is made up of 12 amino acids. Germline V gene data show CDR1 as SQVTM and CDR2 as ANQGSEA. The V end was cut by 4 bases, the J end by 3 bases, with 9 bases between. The CDR3 is CSVALADTEAFF. CDR3 sequence (DNA): TGCAGCGTTGCACTCGCCGACACTGAAGCTTTCTTT.

This clone was seen only once. The genes are TRBV12-5 and TRBJ1-2, with D perhaps TRBD1 (5 bases). V lost 6 bases and J 7 bases, leaving 9 bases between the germline ends. The length of the CDR3 is 11 residues. Germline CDR1 and CDR2: LGHNT and FRNRAP. The CDR3 coding sequence is TGTGCTAGTGGCCGAGGGGTTGGCTACACCTTC. Its protein is CASGRGVGYTF. Full variable domain (remainder filled in from reference TRBV12-5 and TRBJ1-2): DARVTQTPRHKVTEMGQEVTMRCQPILGHNTVFWYRQTMMQGLELLAYFRNRAPLDDSGMPKDRFSAEMPDATLATLKIQPSEPRDSAVYFCASGRGVGYTFGSGTRLTVV.

The rearrangement uses TRBV18 and TRBJ1-5; D remains ambiguous. The germline V gene has CDR1 KGHSH and CDR2 LQKENI. This CDR3 has 14 residues. The germline V and J ends were trimmed by 1 base and 4 bases, with 8 bases remaining between them. CDR3 nucleotide sequence: TGTGCCAGCTCACCACAGGGTGGTAATCAGCCCCAGCATTTT. It is translated as CASSPQGGNQPQHF.

This chain links TRBV30 with TRBJ1-5, with 8 positions matching TRBD1. J lost 1 base, V lost 2 bases, and 4 bases had no gene match. Germline CDR1 is GTSNPN and CDR2 is SVGIG (reference sequence). There are 15 residues in the CDR3. CDR3 region: CAWSPGGASNQPQHF. Here the CDR3 DNA reads TGTGCCTGGAGTCCAGGGGGCGCGAGCAATCAGCCCCAGCATTTT.

The chain links TRBV11-2 to TRBJ1-1; the match to TRBD1 covers 7 bases. Germline values: CDR1 SGHAT, CDR2 FQNNGV. Trimming took 5 bases from V and 0 from J; bases not matched to a gene: 12. This CDR3 spans 17 amino acids. CDR3 protein: CASSPLGWGQLNTEAFF. CDR3 DNA: TGTGCCAGCAGCCCACTTGGGTGGGGACAGTTGAACACTGAAGCTTTCTTT.

The V call is TRBV30, the J call TRBJ1-1, with D uncertain. Trimming removed 1 base from V and 2 bases from J, with 11 bases in between. CDR1 is GTSNPN, CDR2 SVGIG, per germline (reference sequence). The CDR3 length is 14 residues. The CDR3 spells CAWSALMVNTEAFF. DNA for the CDR3: TGTGCCTGGAGTGCCTTGATGGTAAACACTGAAGCTTTCTTT.

This clone was counted only a few times. V and J are TRBV6-4 and TRBJ2-1; 9 bases align to TRBD1. After removal of 6 bases from V and 8 bases from J, the junction contained 8 bases not matched to a gene. CDR3 size: 14 residues. Germline loops: CDR1 MRHNA, CDR2 SNTAGT. The CDR3 loop is CASRRDRAGDEQFF. The CDR3 region has the DNA TGTGCCAGCAGAAGGGACAGGGCCGGCGATGAGCAGTTCTTC.

This chain uses TRBV3-1 (or the pseudogene TRBV3-2) with TRBJ1-1; 9 nucleotides align to TRBD1. This CDR3 has 16 amino acids. CDR1 and CDR2 from the germline V gene are LGHDT and YNNKEL (reference sequence). J was trimmed by 10 bases and V by 4 bases; bases with no gene match: 16. This CDR3 reads CASSPSGTGYVFRAFF. CDR3 nucleotide sequence: TGTGCCAGCAGCCCCTCCGGGACAGGGTATGTGTTTAGAGCTTTCTTT.

The chain employs TRBV14 and TRBJ2-3, with 10 bases identical to TRBD2. Trimming at V came to 0 bases and at J to 7 bases, leaving 7 bases not matched to a gene. CDR1 is SGHDN and CDR2 is FVKESK in the germline V gene. This CDR3 spans 16 amino acids. The CDR3 bases are TGTGCCAGCAGCCAAGATAACAGCGGGGGGGCATATACGCAGTATTTT. Amino acids: CASSQDNSGGAYTQYF.

The chain carries TRBV2 and TRBJ2-7; a weak D match, TRBD1 (6 bases). Trimming stripped 6 bases from V and 3 bases from J, with 6 bases between. This CDR3 comprises 11 residues. Germline V CDR1 and CDR2: SNHLY, FYNNEI. The CDR3 nucleotides are TGTGCCAGCAGGACAGGCTACGAGCAGTACTTC. This codes for CASRTGYEQYF.

This chain joins TRBV4-1 and TRBJ1-5, with D possibly being TRBD1 (6 bases). The germline CDR1 and CDR2 sequences are MGHRA and YSYEKL. There are 18 residues in the CDR3. V lost 0 bases and J lost 5, with 20 bases in between. CDR3 loop: CASSQDLAFRRGDQPQHF. In DNA form, the CDR3 reads TGCGCCAGCAGCCAAGATCTAGCGTTCCGCAGGGGCGATCAGCCCCAGCATTTT.

The J gene is TRBJ2-6, the V gene TRBV19; D possibly matches TRBD1 or TRBD2 (6 bases each). The CDR3 contains 21 residues. Trimming removed 1 base from V and 0 bases from J, with 22 bases in between. Germline CDR1 and CDR2: LNHDA and SQIVND (reference sequence). DNA for the CDR3: TGTGCCAGTAGTATAGTCCTATTTAGTGGGGGGCGCATCTCTGGGGCCAACGTCCTGACTTTC. Translation: CASSIVLFSGGRISGANVLTF.

This rearrangement joins TRBV19 to TRBJ1-2; a possible D gene is TRBD1 (5 bases). The V end lost 8 bases, the J end lost 1 base, and 11 bases lay between the germline ends. CDR1 and CDR2 from the germline V gene are LNHDA and SQIVND (reference sequence). The CDR3 is 13 residues long. CDR3 nucleotides: TGTGCCAGTGCCGTAGACAGTAACTATGGCTACACCTTC. Encoded protein: CASAVDSNYGYTF.

The chain uses TRBV19 and TRBJ1-5; 12 bases line up with TRBD1. This CDR3 is 17 amino acids long. Trimming took 5 bases from V and 4 from J; bases not matched to a gene: 9. Per the germline V gene, CDR1 is LNHDA and CDR2 is SQIVND (reference sequence). The CDR3 loop is CASSGGTGGAWNQPQHF. CDR3 sequence (DNA): TGTGCCAGTAGTGGAGGGACAGGGGGCGCGTGGAATCAGCCCCAGCATTTT. Full variable domain (rest looked up from reference TRBV19 and TRBJ1-5): DGGITQSPKYLFRKEGQNVTLSCEQNLNHDAMYWYRQDPGQGLRLIYYSQIVNDFQKGDIAEGYSVSREKKESFPLTVTSAQKNPTAFYLCASSGGTGGAWNQPQHFGDGTRLSIL.